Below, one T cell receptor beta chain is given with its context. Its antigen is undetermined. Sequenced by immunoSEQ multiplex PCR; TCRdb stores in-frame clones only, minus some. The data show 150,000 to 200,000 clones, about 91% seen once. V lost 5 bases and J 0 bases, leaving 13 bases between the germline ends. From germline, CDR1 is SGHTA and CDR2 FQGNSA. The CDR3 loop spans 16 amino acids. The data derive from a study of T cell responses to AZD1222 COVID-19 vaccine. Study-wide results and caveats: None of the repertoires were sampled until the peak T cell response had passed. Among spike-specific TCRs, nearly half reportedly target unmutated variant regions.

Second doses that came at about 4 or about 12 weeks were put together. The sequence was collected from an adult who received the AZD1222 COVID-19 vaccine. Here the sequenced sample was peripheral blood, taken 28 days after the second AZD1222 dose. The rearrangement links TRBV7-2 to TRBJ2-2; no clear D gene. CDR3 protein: CASSRSLPANTGELFF. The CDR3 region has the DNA TGTGCCAGCAGCCGCTCACTACCTGCGAACACCGGGGAGCTGTTTTTT.